These T cell receptor beta chains were read from a single sample in a study of CD8 T cells in Susac syndrome. TCRdb fed the immunoSEQ multiplex PCR reads into MiXCR, producing one record per CDR3 protein. The table records roughly 200,000 distinct CDR3 sequences, 85% to 95% of them present only once. Sequencing was carried out using CD4+ T cells from PBMCs. The receptors were sampled from a human donor in good health. Both conserved end residues are part of each CDR3. D genes are given only for firm matches. Rows may omit the clone size; those that give it use once, few, many or a size class.

clone size: -; V gene: TRBV20-1; J gene: TRBJ2-4; D gene: TRBD1; CDR3 protein: CSASYGTARNIQYF; CDR3 DNA: TGCAGTGCTAGCTACGGGACAGCGAGAAACATTCAGTACTTC
clone size: -; V gene: TRBV20-1; J gene: TRBJ1-5; D gene: -; CDR3 protein: CSASPGEHF; CDR3 DNA: TGCAGTGCTAGCCCCGGGGAGCATTTT
clone size: -; V gene: TRBV20-1; J gene: TRBJ2-3; D gene: -; CDR3 protein: CSARLGEPTDTQYF; CDR3 DNA: TGCAGTGCCAGGTTGGGGGAACCCACAGATACGCAGTATTTT
clone size: -; V gene: TRBV30; J gene: TRBJ2-3; D gene: -; CDR3 protein: CAWSAWRAANTDTQYF; CDR3 DNA: TGTGCCTGGAGTGCCTGGAGAGCGGCAAACACAGATACGCAGTATTTT
clone size: -; V gene: TRBV3-1; J gene: TRBJ1-2; D gene: TRBD1; CDR3 protein: CASSQGTGDYTF; CDR3 DNA: TGTGCCAGCAGCCAGGGGACAGGGGATTACACCTTC
clone size: -; V gene: TRBV20-1; J gene: TRBJ2-2; D gene: -; CDR3 protein: CSAKKSTGELFF; CDR3 DNA: TGCAGTGCTAAGAAATCCACCGGGGAGCTGTTTTTT
clone size: -; V gene: TRBV5-4; J gene: TRBJ1-2; D gene: -; CDR3 protein: CASSLAGAQNYGYTF; CDR3 DNA: TGTGCCAGCAGCTTGGCAGGGGCGCAAAACTATGGCTACACCTTC
clone size: -; V gene: TRBV4-1; J gene: TRBJ1-2; D gene: -; CDR3 protein: CASSQDLQGFGYTF; CDR3 DNA: TGCGCCAGCAGCCAAGATCTACAGGGCTTTGGCTACACCTTC
clone size: -; V gene: TRBV14; J gene: TRBJ2-1; D gene: -; CDR3 protein: CASSLRLSSYNEQFF; CDR3 DNA: TGTGCCAGCAGCCTTCGACTTAGCTCCTACAATGAGCAGTTCTTC
clone size: -; V gene: TRBV7-7; J gene: TRBJ2-1; D gene: -; CDR3 protein: CASSLARGSAEQFF; CDR3 DNA: TGTGCTAGCAGCTTAGCTAGGGGCTCGGCTGAGCAGTTCTTC
clone size: -; V gene: TRBV9; J gene: TRBJ1-2; D gene: TRBD1; CDR3 protein: CASSVDRGLYGYTF; CDR3 DNA: TGTGCCAGCAGCGTAGATAGGGGGCTATATGGCTACACCTTC
clone size: -; V gene: TRBV24-1; J gene: TRBJ1-2; D gene: -; CDR3 protein: CATSDSVLGDGYTF; CDR3 DNA: TGTGCCACCAGTGACTCGGTCCTGGGGGATGGCTACACCTTC
clone size: -; V gene: TRBV11-2; J gene: TRBJ2-3; D gene: TRBD2; CDR3 protein: CASSRTSENTDTQYF; CDR3 DNA: TGTGCCAGCAGCCGGACTAGCGAGAACACAGATACGCAGTATTTT
clone size: -; V gene: TRBV5-4; J gene: TRBJ1-5; D gene: -; CDR3 protein: CASSFGYNQPQHF; CDR3 DNA: TGTGCCAGCAGCTTCGGGTACAATCAGCCCCAGCATTTT
clone size: -; V gene: TRBV29-1; J gene: TRBJ2-2; D gene: TRBD1; CDR3 protein: CSVATTGAGELFF; CDR3 DNA: TGCAGCGTTGCTACAACAGGGGCCGGGGAGCTGTTTTTT
clone size: once; V gene: TRBV29-1; J gene: TRBJ2-7; D gene: -; CDR3 protein: CSVESPRVGQYF; CDR3 DNA: TGCAGCGTTGAATCCCCCCGGGTAGGGCAGTACTTC
clone size: -; V gene: TRBV29-1; J gene: TRBJ1-1; D gene: -; CDR3 protein: CSVLPNTEAFF; CDR3 DNA: TGCAGCGTTCTACCGAACACTGAAGCTTTCTTT
clone size: -; V gene: TRBV29-1; J gene: TRBJ1-1; D gene: -; CDR3 protein: CSVGGGDTEAFF; CDR3 DNA: TGCAGCGTTGGTGGCGGCGACACTGAAGCTTTCTTT
clone size: once; V gene: TRBV7-2; J gene: TRBJ2-7; D gene: -; CDR3 protein: CASSTRTATYEQYF; CDR3 DNA: TGTGCCAGCAGCACAAGGACAGCCACCTACGAGCAGTACTTC
clone size: -; V gene: TRBV4-1; J gene: TRBJ2-4; D gene: -; CDR3 protein: CASSPEANIQYF; CDR3 DNA: TGCGCCAGCAGCCCCGAGGCAAACATTCAGTACTTC
clone size: -; V gene: TRBV20-1; J gene: TRBJ2-3; D gene: TRBD2; CDR3 protein: CSASDGRSGTDTQYF; CDR3 DNA: TGCAGTGCTAGCGACGGGAGGAGTGGCACAGATACGCAGTATTTT
clone size: -; V gene: TRBV14; J gene: TRBJ2-3; D gene: -; CDR3 protein: CASSQATMQYF; CDR3 DNA: TGTGCCAGCAGCCAAGCTACCATGCAGTATTTT
clone size: -; V gene: TRBV29-1; J gene: TRBJ1-1; D gene: -; CDR3 protein: CSALRVLDTEAFF; CDR3 DNA: TGCAGCGCTCTGAGGGTTTTGGACACTGAAGCTTTCTTT
clone size: -; V gene: TRBV4-1; J gene: TRBJ1-4; D gene: -; CDR3 protein: CASSQASRGNEKLFF; CDR3 DNA: TGCGCCAGCAGCCAAGCTTCGAGGGGTAATGAAAAACTGTTTTTT
clone size: -; V gene: TRBV23-1; J gene: TRBJ1-2; D gene: -; CDR3 protein: CASSQPGGHYGYTF; CDR3 DNA: TGCGCCAGCAGTCAACCGGGTGGCCACTATGGCTACACCTTC
clone size: -; V gene: TRBV4-3; J gene: TRBJ1-1; D gene: TRBD1; CDR3 protein: CASSQDARQGNTEAFF; CDR3 DNA: TGCGCCAGCAGCCAAGATGCCCGACAGGGGAACACTGAAGCTTTCTTT
clone size: -; V gene: TRBV29-1; J gene: TRBJ2-1; D gene: TRBD1; CDR3 protein: CSVEETGGRQQFF; CDR3 DNA: TGCAGCGTGGAAGAGACAGGGGGCAGACAGCAGTTCTTC